A selection of T cell receptor beta chains follows, all from one sample in a study of blood T cell repertoires in COVID-19. Data came from immunoSEQ multiplex PCR; TCRdb stores just in-frame clones and leaves some out. The data hold fewer than 90,000 clones, with about 85% observed a single time. The specimen sequenced was peripheral blood. These receptors all stem from a male donor with acute or convalescent COVID-19. Each CDR3 is given with its conserved first and last residue. Each record gives: clone size, V gene, CDR3 protein. Clone size is not always given. Where it is, it says once, few, many or a class for expanded clones.

NA | TRBV18 | CASSTGTGNSPLHF
NA | TRBV7-9 | CASSLGRQGPYEQYF
NA | TRBV19 | CASSRTPGFYNQPQHF
NA | TRBV28 | CASSPGQANTEAFF
NA | TRBV24-1 | CATSDASRVALANYGYTF
NA | TRBV5-1 | CASSLGMGRFEKLFF
NA | TRBV27 | CASSVDRWGGDTEAFF
few | TRBV5-1 | CASSPYRDSSGYTF
NA | TRBV11-2 | CASRTTGANEKLFF
NA | TRBV5-1 | CASADTGGSYNEQFF
few | TRBV20-1 | CSASPRRVLHF
NA | TRBV24-1 | CATSDSRTGANTEAFF
once | TRBV30 | CACRGGTDTQYF
once | TRBV24-1 | CATSELDSFSTGELFF
NA | TRBV6-4 | CASRQGLNTGELFF
NA | TRBV24-1 | CATSEAGFYGYTF
once | TRBV12-3/TRBV12-4 | CASSLAGGGEQYF
NA | TRBV27 | CASSTPNRGSTEAFF
few | TRBV6-5 | CASSVTGGIGETQYF
NA | TRBV18 | CASSPLPAGTDTQYF
NA | TRBV27 | CASSLSIGGPGGYTF
once | TRBV28 | CASTSMGSSYGYTF
NA | TRBV7-2 | CASPSGASNTQYF
NA | TRBV2 | CASSPPGFSGNTIYF
NA | TRBV2 | CASTGARNTGELFF
NA | TRBV6-5 | CASSSPGTGAYEQYF
NA | TRBV3-1/TRBV3-2 | CASSQGTGLNTEAFF
NA | TRBV6-5 | CASSYSGTNSYEQYF
NA | TRBV7-6 | CASSLGTGNLNEQFF
NA | TRBV19 | CASLKGGASGNEQFF
NA | TRBV6-6 | CASSYINRGNQPQHF
NA | TRBV7-9 | CASSSEGTGVWYGYTF
once | TRBV4-2 | CASSQAGDRGYYGYTF
NA | TRBV18 | CASSPPSSGGWSDTQYF
NA | TRBV10-3 | CAISRDREVYGYTF
NA | TRBV12-3/TRBV12-4 | CASRITGGYEQYF
NA | TRBV28 | CASSSLDRGGNTIYF
NA | TRBV2 | CASSSRQGGTEAFF
NA | TRBV6-6 | CASSTDSRIYGYTF
NA | TRBV7-2 | CASSLDGTGDQPQHF
NA | TRBV6-5 | CASRPPGSFEAFF
NA | TRBV20-1 | CSASWGDGYTF
once | TRBV2 | CASSERRETQYF
NA | TRBV6-1 | CASSEIRGIGDNEQFF
few | TRBV5-1 | CASSSQGGGNTIYF
NA | TRBV12-1 | CASSFFQRGSQETQYF
NA | TRBV4-1 | CASSHTSGYNEQFF
NA | TRBV28 | CASSSQTGGMYQPQHF
few | TRBV7-2 | CASSVGSQRGGPETQYF